This TCR beta chain was documented in a study of blood T cells in healthy people across ages. Trimming removed 8 bases from V and 7 bases from J; junction bases left unmatched: 8. This CDR3 region has 15 residues. From germline, CDR1 is MGHRA and CDR2 YSYEKL. Using a J-beta primer mix together with a sample-barcoded 5' primer, a second PCR was run for roughly 6 to 12 cycles. In TCRdb, the 5' RACE reads were re-called with MiXCR into one record per CDR3 protein. The sample shows nearly 800,000 distinct CDR3 sequences, approximately 25% of them seen only once. In addition, the sample was reused for a study of T cells of mothers and their children.

This TCR derives from a boy between 5 and 17 years old in good health. The chain has TRBV4-1 and TRBJ1-4; 12 positions agree with TRBD1. What was sequenced was blood. The CDR3 bases are TGCGCCAGCCAACCGGGACAGGGGGCGGGTGAAAAACTGTTTTTT. It codes for CASQPGQGAGEKLFF.